This is a list of T cell receptor beta chains from one sample in a study of blood T cell repertoires in COVID-19. Clones were read by immunoSEQ multiplex PCR, and TCRdb kept only the in-frame ones, dropping some. Of over 95,000 clones in the sample, roughly 89% were seen once. Sequencing input: peripheral blood. The receptors shown here come from a human donor with acute or convalescent COVID-19. The donor label of this sample is uncertain. The CDR3 runs from the conserved cysteine through the conserved F or W. The D gene is left open where the match is weak. Some rows have no size entry. The others give once, few or many, or a class for an expanded clone.

.,TRBV19,.,TRBJ1-1,CASSMSGGTEAFF,TGTGCCAGTAGTATGTCGGGTGGCACTGAAGCTTTCTTT
TRBD1,TRBV5-1,.,TRBJ2-1,CASSLWSERGREQFF,TGCGCCAGCAGCTTATGGAGTGAGAGGGGGCGGGAGCAGTTCTTC
.,TRBV27,.,TRBJ2-7,CASSQNRDTSYEQYF,TGTGCCAGCAGTCAAAACCGGGACACCTCCTACGAGCAGTACTTC
TRBD2,TRBV15,.,TRBJ2-1,CATKWGTSGRPYNEQFF,TGTGCCACCAAATGGGGGACTAGCGGGCGCCCCTACAATGAGCAGTTCTTC
.,TRBV19,.,TRBJ1-1,CASTPPRKQNTEAFF,TGTGCCAGTACCCCCCCCCGCAAGCAGAACACTGAAGCTTTCTTT
TRBD1,TRBV7-8,.,TRBJ1-5,CASSSQGAYGQPQHF,TGTGCCAGCAGCTCCCAGGGGGCGTATGGTCAGCCCCAGCATTTT
TRBD1,TRBV7-3,.,TRBJ2-3,CASSFTGDRSTDTQYF,TGTGCCAGCAGCTTCACTGGGGACAGGAGCACAGATACGCAGTATTTT
TRBD2,TRBV2,.,TRBJ2-5,CASSATLAGASETQYF,TGTGCCAGCAGTGCGACTCTCGCGGGAGCCTCAGAGACCCAGTACTTC
.,TRBV6-6,.,TRBJ1-4,CASGRDDNEKLFF,TGTGCCAGCGGACGGGATGATAATGAAAAACTGTTTTTT
TRBD1,TRBV19,once,TRBJ2-6,CASRPGTGLSGANVLTF,TGTGCCAGTAGACCCGGGACAGGGCTCTCTGGGGCCAACGTCCTGACTTTC
.,TRBV19,.,TRBJ1-5,CASNTVKDSNQPQHF,TGTGCCAGTAACACAGTAAAAGATAGCAATCAGCCCCAGCATTTT
TRBD1,TRBV28,.,TRBJ1-3,CASSLRQGRSETGNTIYF,TGTGCCAGCAGTTTAAGACAGGGTCGGTCAGAGACTGGAAACACCATATATTTT
.,TRBV5-1,.,TRBJ1-1,CASSLQGSYTEAFF,TGCGCCAGCAGCTTGCAGGGGTCGTACACTGAAGCTTTCTTT
TRBD1,TRBV28,.,TRBJ2-5,CASSPNDRAQETQYF,TGTGCCAGCAGTCCAAATGACAGGGCGCAAGAGACCCAGTACTTC
.,TRBV6-5,.,TRBJ1-5,CASSYSAQSNQPQHF,TGTGCCAGCAGTTACTCGGCACAGAGCAATCAGCCCCAGCATTTT
TRBD1,TRBV29-1,few,TRBJ1-5,CSVGQGNQPQHF,TGCAGCGTTGGACAGGGGAATCAGCCCCAGCATTTT
.,TRBV7-5,.,TRBJ2-1,CARSLGLALIVGQFF,TGTGCCAGAAGCTTAGGACTAGCGTTAATTGTCGGGCAGTTCTTC
.,TRBV6-5,.,TRBJ1-6,CASTEQQNSPLHF,TGTGCCAGCACGGAACAGCAAAATTCACCCCTCCACTTT
.,TRBV5-1,.,TRBJ2-3,CASSHGRGGPSTDTQYF,TGCGCCAGCAGCCATGGCAGAGGAGGCCCTAGCACAGATACGCAGTATTTT
.,TRBV6-2/TRBV6-3,.,TRBJ1-4,CASSYSGTHSNEKLFF,TGTGCCAGCAGTTACTCCGGGACTCATTCTAATGAAAAACTGTTTTTT
.,TRBV6-2/TRBV6-3,once,TRBJ2-1,CASSPRGLYNEQFF,TGTGCCAGCAGTCCCAGGGGACTATACAATGAGCAGTTCTTC
.,TRBV30,once,TRBJ1-3,CAWSVPPGRLGRYGNTIYF,TGTGCCTGGAGTGTACCCCCAGGGAGGCTGGGGCGATATGGAAACACCATATATTTT
.,TRBV28,.,TRBJ1-2,CASTPGHLYGYTF,TGTGCCAGCACCCCGGGACATCTCTATGGCTACACCTTC
TRBD1,TRBV7-2,.,TRBJ1-5,CASSLVGTERNQPQHF,TGTGCCAGCAGCTTAGTTGGGACAGAGAGAAATCAGCCCCAGCATTTT
.,TRBV27,few,TRBJ2-3,CASSAWRDSTDTQYF,TGTGCCAGCAGCGCGTGGAGAGACAGCACAGATACGCAGTATTTT
.,TRBV12-3/TRBV12-4,.,TRBJ1-5,CASSFTENQPQHF,TGTGCCAGCAGTTTCACTGAGAATCAGCCCCAGCATTTT
.,TRBV6-5,.,TRBJ1-2,CASSSQTGSYGYTF,TGTGCCAGCAGTTCCCAAACAGGTTCCTATGGCTACACCTTC
TRBD1,TRBV2,.,TRBJ2-5,CASRQGGGETQYF,TGTGCCAGCAGACAGGGGGGAGGAGAGACCCAGTACTTC
.,TRBV7-2,once,TRBJ2-6,CASSSDRANVLTF,TGTGCCAGCAGCTCTGACAGGGCCAACGTCCTGACTTTC
TRBD1,TRBV5-4,.,TRBJ1-4,CASSLVGQGEEKLFF,TGTGCCAGCAGCTTGGTTGGACAGGGGGAGGAAAAACTGTTTTTT
.,TRBV14,.,TRBJ1-6,CASRRDYNSPLHF,TGTGCCAGCAGGCGCGATTATAATTCACCCCTCCACTTT
.,TRBV18,.,TRBJ2-5,CASSPPSLQETQYF,TGTGCCAGCTCACCACCGTCCCTGCAAGAGACCCAGTACTTC
TRBD1,TRBV19,few,TRBJ1-2,CASSPGTGTNYGYTF,TGTGCCAGTAGCCCCGGGACAGGGACAAACTATGGCTACACCTTC
.,TRBV6-6,.,TRBJ2-7,CASSYVQGTYEQYF,TGTGCCAGCAGTTACGTCCAGGGGACCTACGAGCAGTACTTC
.,TRBV30,.,TRBJ2-2,CAWCSGTLNTGELFF,TGTGCCTGGTGTTCCGGGACACTGAACACCGGGGAGCTGTTTTTT
TRBD1,TRBV18,.,TRBJ2-7,CASSATGGYYEQYF,TGTGCCAGCTCAGCGACAGGGGGTTACTACGAGCAGTACTTC
TRBD1,TRBV7-8,.,TRBJ2-1,CASSLAPDRGNEQFF,TGTGCCAGCAGCTTAGCTCCGGACAGGGGCAATGAGCAGTTCTTC
TRBD1,TRBV2,.,TRBJ1-6,CASRDRASSYNSPLHF,TGTGCCAGCAGGGACAGGGCTAGCTCCTATAATTCACCCCTCCACTTT
TRBD2,TRBV5-6,.,TRBJ2-7,CASSLIASGRENF,TGTGCCAGCAGCTTGATCGCTAGCGGGAGGGAAAACTTC
.,TRBV4-2,.,TRBJ1-2,CASSQPNYGYTF,TGTGCCAGCAGCCAACCGAACTATGGCTACACCTTC
.,TRBV5-1,.,TRBJ1-1,CASSLGEPSIPEAFF,TGCGCCAGCAGCTTGGGTGAGCCCTCGATCCCTGAAGCTTTCTTT
.,TRBV2,.,TRBJ2-3,CASRMDIFTDTQYF,TGTGCCAGCAGAATGGACATTTTCACAGATACGCAGTATTTT
TRBD1,TRBV28,.,TRBJ1-4,CASRPQGAEKLFF,TGTGCCAGCAGACCACAGGGGGCGGAAAAACTGTTTTTT
TRBD1,TRBV2,.,TRBJ1-2,CASRIGTDYGYTF,TGTGCCAGCAGGATCGGGACAGACTATGGCTACACCTTC
TRBD2,TRBV6-1,.,TRBJ2-1,CASSELWGGDNEQFF,TGTGCCAGCAGTGAATTATGGGGGGGGGACAATGAGCAGTTCTTC
.,TRBV5-1,.,TRBJ1-2,CASSLEGSTLYGYTF,TGCGCCAGCAGCTTGGAGGGGTCTACCCTCTATGGCTACACCTTC
TRBD2,TRBV19,.,TRBJ2-5,CASSTRKRGGIGTQYF,TGTGCCAGTAGTACCCGTAAGCGGGGTGGTATCGGGACCCAGTACTTC
.,TRBV21-1,.,TRBJ2-1,CASSKDCSAGLGVNEQFF,TGTGCCAGCAGCAAAGATTGCTCAGCGGGACTAGGGGTAAATGAGCAGTTCTTC
TRBD1,TRBV29-1,few,TRBJ1-4,CSVRDRGEKLFF,TGCAGCGTTCGGGACAGGGGTGAAAAACTGTTTTTT
TRBD1,TRBV28,.,TRBJ1-2,CASSVPGQGLYGYTF,TGTGCCAGCAGTGTACCGGGACAGGGCCTCTATGGCTACACCTTC
TRBD2,TRBV18,.,TRBJ2-2,CASSPLADTGELFF,TGTGCCAGCTCGCCACTAGCGGACACCGGGGAGCTGTTTTTT
.,TRBV6-5,.,TRBJ1-2,CASSYSRSATNYGYTF,TGTGCCAGCAGTTACTCGCGGTCGGCTACTAACTATGGCTACACCTTC
.,TRBV18,.,TRBJ1-5,CASSASSYSNQPQHF,TGTGCCAGCTCAGCTAGTTCATATAGCAATCAGCCCCAGCATTTT
TRBD1,TRBV5-4,once,TRBJ2-1,CASSPGTGAYNEQFF,TGTGCCAGCAGCCCCGGGACAGGAGCCTACAATGAGCAGTTCTTC